This TCR beta chain emerged from a study of low-dose radiotherapy and immunotherapy resistance in tumors. The length of the CDR3 is 13 residues. Germline V CDR1 and CDR2: SQVTM, ANQGSEA. The V end was cut by 1 base, the J end by 3 bases, with 10 bases between. Time point reported: after trial treatment. The sample's treatment: LDRT plus nivolumab, ipilimumab, low-dose cyclophosphamide and aspirin (RACIN trial). Amplification, which lasted roughly 20 PCR cycles, used a constant-region primer and V-primer adapter to amplify TCRs. TCRdb re-called the reads with MiXCR, one entry per CDR3 protein. The table records tens of thousands of distinct CDR3 sequences, approximately 33% of them present only once.

This material consisted of PBMCs, taken after low-dose radiotherapy plus immunotherapy. The sequence was obtained from a male donor with rectosigmoid adenocarcinoma. The J gene is TRBJ2-7, the V gene TRBV29-1; weak D call: TRBD2 (6 bases). CDR3 amino acids: CSVEVGTLYEQYF. CDR3 DNA: TGCAGCGTTGAAGTGGGGACTCTCTACGAGCAGTACTTC.